Below are 17 T cell receptor beta chains sequenced from a single sample in a study of blood T cells in healthy people across ages. Sample-barcoded 5' priming and a J-beta primer mix drove a second PCR of roughly 7 to 11 cycles. TCRdb fed the 5' RACE reads into MiXCR, producing one record per CDR3 protein. This table has about 650,000 distinct CDR3 sequences, about 50% appearing once. Sequenced input: blood. These receptors were collected from a woman of 80 years or more in good health.

V is TRBV11-2 and J is TRBJ2-3, with 7 bases aligning to TRBD2. The CDR3 runs to 19 residues. CDR1 SGHAT and CDR2 FQNNGV come from the germline V gene. Trimming removed 0 bases from V and 2 bases from J; junction bases left unmatched: 14. The CDR3 DNA is TGTGCCAGCAGCTTAGATAGGGGAGGGCCACCTAGCTTCACAGATACGCAGTATTTT. It is translated as CASSLDRGGPPSFTDTQYF.

Concerning this clonotype: Since a much larger clone is just one base distant, this may be a read error. This chain joins TRBV7-8 and TRBJ2-3; possible D gene TRBD2, 6 bases. V dropped 5 bases and J dropped 4 bases, with 19 bases sitting between them. Per the germline V gene, CDR1 is SGHVS and CDR2 is FQNEAQ. CDR3 length equals 16 residues. CDR3 loop: CASSRRLVGTADTQYF. CDR3 bases: TGTGCCAGCAGCCGGCGACTAGTAGGTACCGCAGATACGCAGTATTTT.

This clonotype appeared once. The J gene is TRBJ2-1, the V gene TRBV6-2 or TRBV6-3, with 12 bases identical to TRBD2. There are 15 residues in the CDR3. J lost 6 bases, V lost 6 bases, and 6 bases had no gene match. Germline V gene lookup returns CDR1 MNHEY and CDR2 SVGEGT. The CDR3 here is CASRAGTSGSNEQFF. The CDR3, as DNA: TGTGCCAGCAGGGCCGGGACTAGCGGGTCCAATGAGCAGTTCTTC.

This clonotype was observed a handful of times. J is TRBJ1-1 and V is TRBV5-1; 8 positions match TRBD1. CDR1 and CDR2 (germline): SGHRS, YFSETQ. This CDR3 contains 13 residues. V trimming: 5 bases; J trimming: 11 bases; junction bases outside the gene matches: 11. As DNA, the CDR3 is TGCGCCAGCAGGGGATCAGGGGGCACGGACGCTTTCTTT. Its translation is CASRGSGGTDAFF.

At least ten counts were recorded for this clonotype. The chain employs TRBV29-1 and TRBJ2-1; 10 bases line up with TRBD1. Unmatched junction bases numbered 9, after V lost 3 bases and J lost 7 bases. The germline gives CDR1 SQVTM, CDR2 ANQGSEA. This CDR3 spans 15 amino acids. The CDR3: CSVDPRQGAGNEQFF. DNA for the CDR3: TGCAGCGTTGATCCTCGACAGGGGGCAGGGAATGAGCAGTTCTTC.

V gene TRBV15 combines with J gene TRBJ2-3, with 9 bases lining up with TRBD2. V lost 0 bases to trimming and J lost 1 base; unmatched junction nucleotides: 17. This CDR3 contains 21 residues. Looked up from germline, CDR1 is LNHNV and CDR2 is YYDKDF (reference sequence). The DNA of the CDR3 is TGTGCCACCAGCAGAGATCCCCGTGTGGAGGTAGCGGGGGAACGCACAGATACGCAGTATTTT. Translated: CATSRDPRVEVAGERTDTQYF. Combining the CDR3 with reference TRBV15 and TRBJ2-3 gives the whole variable domain DAMVIQNPRYQVTQFGKPVTLSCSQTLNHNVMYWYQQKSSQAPKLLFHYYDKDFNNEADTPDNFQSRRPNTSFCFLDIRSPGLGDTAMYLCATSRDPRVEVAGERTDTQYFGPGTRLTVL.

The rearrangement joins TRBV7-6 to TRBJ2-3; unclear D gene. CDR3 length equals 12 residues. The germline V and J ends were trimmed by 5 bases and 11 bases, with 14 bases remaining between them. The germline V gene encodes CDR1 SGHVS and CDR2 FNYEAQ. CDR3 nucleotide sequence: TGTGCCAGCAGCGACACTTCCTTAAAGCAGTATTTT. It encodes CASSDTSLKQYF.

CDR3 residues: CASSLDAASGPSYEQYF. CDR3 coding DNA: TGTGCCAGCAGCTTGGATGCAGCTAGCGGGCCATCCTACGAGCAGTACTTC. The chain uses TRBV5-4 and TRBJ2-7; 8 bases are a match to TRBD2. The CDR3 sequence is 17 residues long. Per the germline V gene, CDR1 is SGHNT and CDR2 is YYREEE (reference sequence). The J segment lost 1 base and the V segment lost 0 bases, leaving 9 bases of the junction unmatched.

V gene TRBV20-1 combines with J gene TRBJ1-2; D gene uncertain. CDR1 and CDR2 from the germline V gene are DFQATT and SNEGSKA (reference sequence). The CDR3 loop spans 13 amino acids. The germline V and J ends were trimmed by 2 bases and 4 bases, with 11 bases remaining between them. The CDR3 spells CSARKPDGYGYTF. The DNA for the CDR3 is TGCAGTGCTAGAAAGCCCGACGGCTATGGCTACACCTTC.

The chain recombines TRBV11-3 with TRBJ2-2; D tentatively reads TRBD1 or TRBD2 (6 bases each). The V gene lost 1 base and the J gene lost 1 base, with 13 bases spanning the gap. Germline CDR1 SGHNT, CDR2 YENEEA. The CDR3 extends over 17 amino acids. CDR3 sequence reads: CASSLGWAGQNTGELFF. CDR3 nucleotides: TGTGCCAGCAGCTTAGGTTGGGCGGGACAGAACACCGGGGAGCTGTTTTTT. Combining the CDR3 with reference TRBV11-3 and TRBJ2-2 gives the whole variable domain EAGVVQSPRYKIIEKKQPVAFWCNPISGHNTLYWYLQNLGQGPELLIRYENEEAVDDSQLPKDRFSAERLKGVDSTLKIQPAELGDSAVYLCASSLGWAGQNTGELFFGEGSRLTVL.

This clonotype was recorded only once. The chain couples TRBV7-2 to TRBJ2-6; D is ambiguous. The CDR3 is 20 amino acids. Germline V gene data show CDR1 as SGHTA and CDR2 as FQGNSA. V was pared by 2 bases and J by 0 bases, with 20 bases between. For the CDR3, the DNA is TGTGCCAGCAGCTTAACAACCGGGCCTTCCTTCTACTCTGGGGCCAACGTCCTGACTTTC. This translates into CASSLTTGPSFYSGANVLTF.

This sequence joins TRBV7-2 and TRBJ1-5, with D possibly matching TRBD1 (5 bases). The CDR3 sequence is 16 residues long. The V gene's germline CDR1 is SGHTA and CDR2 FQGNSA. Trimming shortened V by 0 bases and J by 6 bases, and 15 bases separated the two germline ends. The CDR3 DNA reads TGTGCCAGCAGCTTAGCGCGGGGGGGTGCGGTTCAGCCCCAGCATTTT. Translating it yields CASSLARGGAVQPQHF.

This clonotype was recorded only once. The genes are TRBV9 and TRBJ2-1; 7 nucleotides line up with TRBD2. The end of the DNA fits TRBJ2-7 better, so the J call may be wrong. The CDR3 consists of 14 residues. CDR1 SGDLS and CDR2 YYNGEE come from the germline V gene. The CDR3, as DNA: TGTGCCAGCAGCGTAGGCCTAGCGGAGAATGAGCAGTACTTC. It is translated as CASSVGLAENEQYF.

A note on this clonotype: Possible read error: a much larger clone is one base away. The chain uses TRBV20-1 and TRBJ2-1, with D possibly being TRBD1 (5 bases). Matching the DNA end better, TRBJ2-7 makes the J call doubtful. The CDR3 extends over 15 amino acids. CDR1 and CDR2 from the germline V gene are DFQATT and SNEGSKA (reference sequence). CDR3 nucleotides: TGCAGTGCTAGAGATGGGGCGGCCTCCTACAATGAGCAGTACTTC. As protein: CSARDGAASYNEQYF.

The chain employs TRBV7-3 and TRBJ2-1; 11 bases are a match to TRBD2. CDR1 SGHTA and CDR2 FQGTGA come from the germline V gene. V lost 2 bases to trimming and J lost 6 bases; unmatched junction nucleotides: 12. The CDR3 consists of 18 residues. CDR3 coding DNA: TGTGCCAGCAGCTTAGTGTCTAGCGGGAGGACTACAGGCAATGAGCAGTTCTTC. Amino acid sequence: CASSLVSSGRTTGNEQFF.

A word on this clonotype: One junction end disagrees with the germline gene, perhaps due to a read error. The chain has TRBV7-9 and TRBJ2-6; TRBD2 agrees at 9 bases. The CDR3 is made up of 14 amino acids. Germline V gives CDR1 SEHNR, CDR2 FQNEAQ (reference sequence). This CDR3 reads CASIPRGGANVLIF. CDR3 in DNA: TGTGCCAGCATTCCACGCGGGGGGGCCAACGTCCTGATTTTC.

About this clonotype itself: A much larger clone sits a single nucleotide away, making a read error possible. J is TRBJ2-3 and V is TRBV20-1; weak D call: TRBD2 (5 bases). The CDR3 is made up of 14 amino acids. Germline values: CDR1 DFQATT, CDR2 SNEGSKA (reference sequence). The CDR3 coding sequence is TGCAGTGCTAGGAAAACTCCTAGCACAGATTCGCAGTATTTT. It specifies CSARKTPSTDSQYF.